Shown below are 26 T cell receptor beta chains from a single sample sequenced in a study of T-cell reconstitution after alpha-beta-depleted transplantation in children. This sample's TCRbeta library carried unique molecular identifier barcodes. TCRdb analysed the PCR reads with MiXCR anew, one entry per CDR3 protein. The sample consists of roughly 200,000 distinct CDR3 sequences, approximately 14% of them appearing once. The sample consisted of PBMCs from the stem cell graft donor, taken from the stem cell graft. All receptors derive from a human donor who donated a stem cell graft to a child with acute lymphoblastic leukemia.

The CDR3 DNA sequence: TGTGCCAGCAGCGTGCCAGTCAACACTGAAGCTTTCTTT. Encoded protein: CASSVPVNTEAFF. The J gene is TRBJ1-1, the V gene TRBV9; D unclear. V lost 2 bases and J lost 2, with 7 bases in between. The CDR3 consists of 13 residues. Per the germline V gene, CDR1 is SGDLS and CDR2 is YYNGEE. The whole variable domain, filled in from reference TRBV9 and TRBJ1-1, reads DSGVTQTPKHLITATGQRVTLRCSPRSGDLSVYWYQQSLDQGLQFLIQYYNGEERAKGNILERFSAQQFPDLHSELNLSSLELGDSALYFCASSVPVNTEAFFGQGTRLTVV.

Only a few counts were recorded for this clonotype. The gene calls are TRBV28 and TRBJ1-5; 7 bases fit TRBD1. V lost 7 bases to trimming and J lost 1 base; unmatched junction nucleotides: 7. CDR1 MDHEN and CDR2 SYDVKM come from the germline V gene. The CDR3 is 15 residues long. CDR3 nucleotide sequence: TGTGCCAGCAATAACAGGGGAGGGAGCAATCAGCCCCAGCATTTT. Translated, it gives CASNNRGGSNQPQHF.

In its sample, this clonotype was seen many times. V usage is TRBV20-1 and J usage is TRBJ1-6, with 7 bases aligning to TRBD1. This CDR3 has 16 amino acids. From germline, CDR1 is DFQATT and CDR2 SNEGSKA (reference sequence). V dropped 2 bases and J dropped 4; count of bases not matched to a gene: 8. This chain's CDR3 is CSARTGGTEYNSPLHF. The CDR3 DNA follows: TGCAGTGCTAGAACCGGAGGGACAGAGTATAATTCACCCCTCCACTTT.

This clonotype was seen many times. This sequence joins TRBV7-6 and TRBJ2-7; 7 bases match TRBD1. J lost 0 bases, V lost 5 bases, and 7 bases had no gene match. The germline V gene encodes CDR1 SGHVS and CDR2 FNYEAQ. The CDR3 totals 15 residues. CDR3 region: CASSDGTEYSYEQYF. The CDR3 DNA follows: TGTGCCAGCAGCGACGGGACAGAGTACTCCTACGAGCAGTACTTC.

This clonotype was detected ten times or more. This sequence joins TRBV20-1 and TRBJ2-7; 10 bases are a match to TRBD1. Trimming took 6 bases from V and 6 from J; bases not matched to a gene: 8. Germline-derived CDR1 and CDR2 are DFQATT and SNEGSKA (reference sequence). The length of the CDR3 is 13 residues. CDR3 in amino acids: CSATGQGLSEQYF. The CDR3, as DNA: TGCAGTGCCACGGGACAGGGGTTGAGCGAGCAGTACTTC.

This clonotype has a count of ten or more. The chain joins TRBV5-1 to TRBJ2-7, with TRBD1 as a possible D gene (6 bases). Germline lookup yields CDR1 SGHRS and CDR2 YFSETQ. V was clipped by 4 bases and J by 6 bases, with 14 bases between them. The CDR3 is 13 amino acids. CDR3 protein: CASSQSGTPEQYF. CDR3 coding DNA: TGCGCCAGCAGCCAGTCCGGGACACCCGAGCAGTACTTC.

This clonotype showed up many times. The V call is TRBV5-1, the J call TRBJ2-1; D unresolved. Trimming stripped 0 bases from V and 6 bases from J, with 10 bases between. The CDR3 is made up of 14 amino acids. Looked up from germline, CDR1 is SGHRS and CDR2 is YFSETQ. The CDR3 here is CASSLGGVRNEQFF. For the CDR3, the DNA is TGCGCCAGCAGCTTGGGAGGAGTGCGCAATGAGCAGTTCTTC.

This clonotype was seen more than once but under ten times. A single base separates this from a much larger clone, so it may be a read error. This chain's CDR3 is CSARVTDYGDTF. CDR3 sequence (DNA): TGCAGTGCTAGAGTAACTGACTATGGCGACACCTTC. This rearrangement joins TRBV20-1 to TRBJ1-2; unclear D gene. CDR1 is DFQATT and CDR2 is SNEGSKA in the germline V gene (reference sequence). The CDR3 is 12 amino acids.

This clonotype came up many times. This rearrangement joins TRBV5-1 to TRBJ2-1; D perhaps matches TRBD2 (5 bases). The germline V and J ends were trimmed by 4 bases and 10 bases, with 15 bases remaining between them. The CDR3 covers 13 residues. Germline assignment: CDR1 SGHRS and CDR2 YFSETQ. CDR3 coding DNA: TGCGCCAGCAGCGCGATAGTGAGGGCAGAGCAGTTCTTC. This gives the protein CASSAIVRAEQFF. Together with reference TRBV5-1 and TRBJ2-1, the CDR3 gives the full variable domain: KAGVTQTPRYLIKTRGQQVTLSCSPISGHRSVSWYQQTPGQGLQFLFEYFSETQRNKGNFPGRFSGRQFSNSRSEMNVSTLELGDSALYLCASSAIVRAEQFFGPGTRLTVL.

This clonotype has a count of ten or more. This chain uses TRBV5-1 with TRBJ1-1; 8 nucleotides align to TRBD1. Germline V gives CDR1 SGHRS, CDR2 YFSETQ. The CDR3 runs 15 residues. Trimming took 0 bases from V and 5 from J; bases not matched to a gene: 6. This CDR3 reads CASSLAGQGATEAFF. DNA of the CDR3: TGCGCCAGCAGCTTGGCCGGGCAGGGGGCGACTGAAGCTTTCTTT.

The sample holds many counts of this clonotype. CDR3: CASSFEARDNEQFF. The CDR3 DNA sequence: TGCGCCAGCAGCTTTGAGGCCCGGGACAATGAGCAGTTCTTC. J is TRBJ2-1 and V is TRBV5-1; D call uncertain. The CDR3 sequence is 14 residues long. The germline gives CDR1 SGHRS, CDR2 YFSETQ. V lost 2 bases, J lost 5 bases, and 11 bases lay in between.

The rearrangement joins TRBV11-3 to TRBJ2-1; 8 bases are a match to TRBD2. The CDR3 extends over 13 amino acids. Germline loops: CDR1 SGHNT, CDR2 YENEEA. Losses at the gene ends were 6 bases for V and 8 bases for J; bases not matched to a gene: 6. The CDR3 DNA sequence: TGTGCCAGCAGGGGCCTAGCGGGTGATGAGCAGTTCTTC. It encodes CASRGLAGDEQFF.

The table lists this clonotype with many counts. The chain employs TRBV7-2 and TRBJ2-1; 10 bases align to TRBD1. Germline V gene data show CDR1 as SGHTA and CDR2 as FQGNSA. The CDR3 extends over 15 amino acids. V gave up 3 bases and J gave up 8 bases; unmatched junction bases: 7. The CDR3 here is CASSFSGTGVDEQFF. The CDR3 nucleotides are TGTGCCAGCAGCTTCTCCGGGACAGGGGTTGATGAGCAGTTCTTC.

This clonotype was counted at least ten times. The V call is TRBV5-5, the J call TRBJ2-7; TRBD2 agrees at 9 bases. V lost 5 bases and J lost 3; bases outside the gene matches: 18. The CDR3 spans 18 residues. Germline V lookup: CDR1 SGHKS, CDR2 YYEKEE (reference sequence). The CDR3: CASSLSGGLGPAFYEQYF. DNA of the CDR3: TGTGCCAGCAGTTTAAGCGGGGGGTTAGGTCCCGCATTCTACGAGCAGTACTTC.

This clonotype occurred many times. The rearrangement joins TRBV29-1 to TRBJ1-2, with D possibly matching TRBD1 (6 bases). The length of the CDR3 is 14 residues. Germline-derived CDR1 and CDR2 are SQVTM and ANQGSEA. V lost 3 bases and J lost 2, with 13 bases in between. The CDR3 here is CSVDEGGENYGYTF. The CDR3 DNA reads TGCAGCGTTGACGAAGGGGGGGAAAACTATGGCTACACCTTC.

The genes are TRBV11-2 and TRBJ2-1; no reliable D call. Trimming pared 0 bases from V and 0 bases from J, leaving 6 bases between. CDR3 size: 15 residues. In germline, CDR1 is SGHAT, CDR2 FQNNGV. CDR3 amino acids: CASSLDYTSYNEQFF. The CDR3 nucleotides are TGTGCCAGCAGCTTAGACTACACCTCCTACAATGAGCAGTTCTTC.

Of note for this clonotype: A single base separates this from a much larger clone, so it may be a read error. The chain couples TRBV20-1 to TRBJ2-1, with D hard to call. Germline V gene sequence: CDR1 DFQATT, CDR2 SNEGSKA (reference sequence). CDR3 length: 15 amino acids. With 0 bases removed from V and 2 bases from J, the gap between germline ends came to 11 bases. The CDR3 region is CSARDPTHTYNEQFF. CDR3 DNA: TGCAGTGCTAGAGATCCCACGCATACCTACAATGAGCAGTTCTTC.

V and J are TRBV2 and TRBJ2-5, with 11 bases lining up with TRBD2. Germline trimming cut 5 bases from V and 3 bases from J; bases unmatched to any gene: 8. Germline lookup yields CDR1 SNHLY and CDR2 FYNNEI. The CDR3 spans 16 residues. Here the CDR3 DNA reads TGTGCCAGCAGTACTATAGCGGGAGGGCTGGAAGAGACCCAGTACTTC. Its protein is CASSTIAGGLEETQYF.

The table lists this clonotype with many counts. V and J are TRBV5-1 and TRBJ1-1; 9 bases fit TRBD1. CDR1 is SGHRS and CDR2 is YFSETQ in the germline V gene. Germline trimming cut 1 base from V and 6 bases from J; bases unmatched to any gene: 10. This CDR3 has 16 amino acids. The CDR3 here is CASSLLQGAFEAEAFF. CDR3 DNA sequence: TGCGCCAGCAGCTTGTTACAGGGGGCGTTCGAAGCTGAAGCTTTCTTT.

At least ten counts were recorded for this clonotype. The gene calls are TRBV12-3 or TRBV12-4 and TRBJ2-1, with 9 bases that match TRBD2. With V trimmed by 5 bases and J by 13 bases, 3 bases remained unmatched. CDR3 length: 11 amino acids. The CDR3 coding sequence is TGTGCCAGCAGTCCTAGCGGGGAACAGTTCTTC. Its translation is CASSPSGEQFF.

This clonotype was detected only a few times. The chain has TRBV10-3 and TRBJ2-1, with 8 bases aligning to TRBD2. Germline V CDR1 and CDR2: ENHRY, SYGVKD. Trimming removed 0 bases from V and 8 bases from J; junction bases left unmatched: 9. The CDR3 is 16 residues long. CDR3 bases: TGTGCCATCAGTGAGTCAGGTAGCGGGACCATCGATGAGCAGTTCTTC. Protein sequence: CAISESGSGTIDEQFF.

The sample holds many counts of this clonotype. The chain uses TRBV27 and TRBJ2-1, with TRBD1 matching 7 bases. From germline, CDR1 is MNHEY and CDR2 SMNVEV (reference sequence). The junction had 3 bases not matched to a gene; V was cut back by 5 bases and J by 5 bases. This CDR3 comprises 13 residues. The CDR3 DNA follows: TGTGCCAGCAGTCCTGACAGGGACAATGAGCAGTTCTTC. Translation gives CASSPDRDNEQFF.

In its sample, this clonotype was seen a few times. This sequence joins TRBV29-1 and TRBJ1-1; D gene unclear. This CDR3 region has 13 residues. Germline CDR1 reads SQVTM; CDR2 reads ANQGSEA. Trimming stripped 4 bases from V and 3 bases from J, with 12 bases between. CDR3 DNA: TGCAGCGTTGGGCTGGGGTTGGACACTGAAGCTTTCTTT. This translates into CSVGLGLDTEAFF.

This clonotype has a count of ten or more. V gene TRBV20-1 combines with J gene TRBJ2-4; tentatively, D is TRBD2 (5 bases). Germline values: CDR1 DFQATT, CDR2 SNEGSKA (reference sequence). There are 12 residues in the CDR3. Trimming stripped 7 bases from V and 5 bases from J, with 12 bases between. Here the CDR3 DNA reads TGCAGTGGGACTGGGGTCCAAAACATTCAGTACTTC. It is translated as CSGTGVQNIQYF.

This clonotype occurred many times. The chain is built from TRBV5-1 and TRBJ2-5; 7 bases agree with TRBD1. Germline trimming cut 5 bases from V and 1 base from J; bases unmatched to any gene: 5. This CDR3 is built from 14 residues. Germline lookup yields CDR1 SGHRS and CDR2 YFSETQ. CDR3 in DNA: TGCGCCAGCAGTTCCGGGACAGCCCAAGAGACCCAGTACTTC. Encoded protein: CASSSGTAQETQYF.

With respect to this clonotype: This clone may be a read error of a much larger clone one base away. The chain links TRBV12-3 or TRBV12-4 to TRBJ2-1; 7 positions match TRBD2. CDR3 length: 12 amino acids. The CDR3 coding sequence is TGTGCCAGCAGTCATCGCGGGAGATACGCGCTCTTC. Amino acid sequence: CASSHRGRYALF.